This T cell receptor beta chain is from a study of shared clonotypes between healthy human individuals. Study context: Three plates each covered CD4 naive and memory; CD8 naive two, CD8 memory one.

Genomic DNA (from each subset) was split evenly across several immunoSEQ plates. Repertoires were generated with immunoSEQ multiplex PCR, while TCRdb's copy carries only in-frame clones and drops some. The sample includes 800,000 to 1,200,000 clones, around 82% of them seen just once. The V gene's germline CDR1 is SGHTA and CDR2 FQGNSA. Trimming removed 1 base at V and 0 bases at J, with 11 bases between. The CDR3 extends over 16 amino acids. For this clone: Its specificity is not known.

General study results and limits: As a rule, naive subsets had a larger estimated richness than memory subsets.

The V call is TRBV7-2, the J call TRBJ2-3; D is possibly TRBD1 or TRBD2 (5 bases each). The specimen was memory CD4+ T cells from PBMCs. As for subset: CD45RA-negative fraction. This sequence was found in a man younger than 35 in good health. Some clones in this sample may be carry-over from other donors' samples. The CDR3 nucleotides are TGTGCCAGCAGCTTAGATTGGGACCCGAGCACAGATACGCAGTATTTT. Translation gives CASSLDWDPSTDTQYF.